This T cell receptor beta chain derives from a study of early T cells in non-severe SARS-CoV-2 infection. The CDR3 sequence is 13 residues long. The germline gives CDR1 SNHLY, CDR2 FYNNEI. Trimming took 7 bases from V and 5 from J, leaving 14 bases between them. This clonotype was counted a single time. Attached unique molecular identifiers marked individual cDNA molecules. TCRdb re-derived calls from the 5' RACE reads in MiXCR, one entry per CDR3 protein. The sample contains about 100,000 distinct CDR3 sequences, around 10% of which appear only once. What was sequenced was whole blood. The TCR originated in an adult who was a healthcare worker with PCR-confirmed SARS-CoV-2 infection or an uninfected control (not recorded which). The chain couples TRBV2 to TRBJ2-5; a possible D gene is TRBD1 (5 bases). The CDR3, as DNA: TGTGCCAGCAACATGGACAAATGGGAGACCCAGTACTTC. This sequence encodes CASNMDKWETQYF. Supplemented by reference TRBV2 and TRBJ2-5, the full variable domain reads EPEVTQTPSHQVTQMGQEVILRCVPISNHLYFYWYRQILGQKVEFLVSFYNNEISEKSEIFDDQFSVERPDGSNFTLKIRSTKLEDSAMYFCASNMDKWETQYFGPGTRLLVL.